Listed here are 5 T cell receptor beta chains from one sample, sequenced in a study of blood T cells in healthy people across ages. Through a sample-barcoded 5' primer and a J-beta primer mix, a second PCR was run for roughly 7 to 12 cycles. TCRdb re-derived calls from the 5' RACE reads in MiXCR, one entry per CDR3 protein. The profile shows around 700,000 distinct CDR3 sequences, around a quarter of them singletons. This sample was shared with a second study, whose subject was T cells of mothers and their children.

The sample was blood. All receptors derive from a boy younger than 18 in good health.

This rearrangement joins TRBV6-5 to TRBJ1-6, with no clear D. This CDR3 is 14 amino acids long. V shed 2 bases and J shed 10 bases, with 12 bases lying between them. Germline assignment: CDR1 MNHEY and CDR2 SVGAGI. CDR3 nucleotides: TGTGCCAGCAGTTACGGGCCCGTTGGCTCACCCCTCCACTTT. This sequence encodes CASSYGPVGSPLHF.

This clonotype was seen only a few times. The chain links TRBV7-2 to TRBJ2-5; D assignment may be TRBD1 or TRBD2 (7 bases each). V was trimmed by 2 bases and J by 1 base, leaving 14 bases between them. This CDR3 contains 16 residues. Germline V CDR1 and CDR2: SGHTA, FQGNSA. The CDR3 DNA is TGTGCCAGCAGCTTATCAGGGGGGGGCACCCAAGAGACCCAGTACTTC. Amino acids: CASSLSGGGTQETQYF.

The gene calls are TRBV21-1 and TRBJ2-4; the table gives TRBD1 as D, unverified against the DNA. TRBV21-1 is assigned pseudogene status. The CDR3 is 17 residues long. CDR3 loop: CASSKRAGFGTKNIQYF. Written as DNA, the CDR3 is TGTGCCAGCAGCAAACGAGCCGGGTTTGGAACCAAAAACATTCAGTACTTC.

The count of this clonotype is one. The rearrangement links TRBV5-1 to TRBJ2-3, with 9 bases matching TRBD2. From germline, CDR1 is SGHRS and CDR2 YFSETQ. CDR3 length: 15 amino acids. Unmatched junction bases numbered 9, after V lost 4 bases and J lost 6 bases. The CDR3 is CASSGGRAYADTQYF. CDR3 bases: TGCGCCAGCAGCGGCGGGAGGGCCTACGCCGATACGCAGTATTTT.

The sample holds a few counts of this clonotype. The V gene is TRBV20-1, the J gene TRBJ2-3; 9 bases agree with TRBD2. Germline V gene sequence: CDR1 DFQATT, CDR2 SNEGSKA (reference sequence). CDR3 length equals 15 residues. V shed 6 bases and J 2 bases; nucleotides not matched to a gene: 9. The chain's CDR3 is CSARITSGFTDTQYF. The DNA of the CDR3 is TGCAGTGCAAGGATAACTAGCGGGTTCACAGATACGCAGTATTTT.